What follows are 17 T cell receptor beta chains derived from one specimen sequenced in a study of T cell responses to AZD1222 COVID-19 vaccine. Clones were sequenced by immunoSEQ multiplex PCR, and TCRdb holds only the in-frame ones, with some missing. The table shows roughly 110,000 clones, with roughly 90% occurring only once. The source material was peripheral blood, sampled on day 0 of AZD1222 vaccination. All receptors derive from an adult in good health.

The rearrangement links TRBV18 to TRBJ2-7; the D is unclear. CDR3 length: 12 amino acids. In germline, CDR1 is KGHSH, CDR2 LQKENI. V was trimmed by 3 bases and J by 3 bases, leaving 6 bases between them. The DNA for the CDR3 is TGTGCCAGCTCACCCTCCGACTACGAGCAGTACTTC. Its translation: CASSPSDYEQYF.

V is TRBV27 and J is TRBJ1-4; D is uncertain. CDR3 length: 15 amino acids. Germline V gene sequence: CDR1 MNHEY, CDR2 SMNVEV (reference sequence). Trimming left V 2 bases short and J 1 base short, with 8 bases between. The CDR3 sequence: CASSLTRLTNEKLFF. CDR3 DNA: TGTGCCAGCAGTTTAACGAGGTTAACTAATGAAAAACTGTTTTTT.

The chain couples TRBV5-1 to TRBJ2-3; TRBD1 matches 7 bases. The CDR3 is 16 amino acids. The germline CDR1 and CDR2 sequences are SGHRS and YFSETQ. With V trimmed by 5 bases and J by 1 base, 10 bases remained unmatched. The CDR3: CASSPPGTEGTDTQYF. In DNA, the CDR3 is TGCGCCAGCAGTCCCCCCGGGACAGAGGGCACAGATACGCAGTATTTT.

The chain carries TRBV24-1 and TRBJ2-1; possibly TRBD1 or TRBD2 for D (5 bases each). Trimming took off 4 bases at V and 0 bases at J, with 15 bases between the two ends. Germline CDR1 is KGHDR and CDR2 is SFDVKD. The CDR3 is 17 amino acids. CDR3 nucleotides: TGTGCCACCAGTGACACCCAGGGAGAAGGCTCCTACAATGAGCAGTTCTTC. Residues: CATSDTQGEGSYNEQFF.

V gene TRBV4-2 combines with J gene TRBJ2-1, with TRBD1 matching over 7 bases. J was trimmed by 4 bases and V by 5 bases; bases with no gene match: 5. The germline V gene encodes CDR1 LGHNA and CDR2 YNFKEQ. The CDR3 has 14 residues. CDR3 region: CASSARTGYNEQFF. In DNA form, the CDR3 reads TGTGCCAGCAGCGCCCGGACAGGATACAATGAGCAGTTCTTC.

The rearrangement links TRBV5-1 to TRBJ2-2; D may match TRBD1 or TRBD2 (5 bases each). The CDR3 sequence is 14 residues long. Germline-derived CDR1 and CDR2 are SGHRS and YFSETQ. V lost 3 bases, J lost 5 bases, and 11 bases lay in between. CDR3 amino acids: CASSWGSETGELFF. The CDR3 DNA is TGCGCCAGCAGCTGGGGGTCGGAGACCGGGGAGCTGTTTTTT.

The DNA of the CDR3 is TGTGCCAGCAGCTCCACCGGGAGCTTTAATTCACCCCTCCACTTT. Translated, it gives CASSSTGSFNSPLHF. The chain joins TRBV7-8 to TRBJ1-6, with unresolved D. The CDR3 runs 15 residues. The V end lost 4 bases, the J end lost 6 bases, and 13 bases lay between the germline ends. The germline gives CDR1 SGHVS, CDR2 FQNEAQ.

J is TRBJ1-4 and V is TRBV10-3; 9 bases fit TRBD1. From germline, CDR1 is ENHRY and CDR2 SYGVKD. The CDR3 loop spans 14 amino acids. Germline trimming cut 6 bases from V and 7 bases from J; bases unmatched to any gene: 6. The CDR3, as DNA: TGTGCCATCAGGGGACAGGGTCGGGGTGAAAAACTGTTTTTT. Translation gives CAIRGQGRGEKLFF.

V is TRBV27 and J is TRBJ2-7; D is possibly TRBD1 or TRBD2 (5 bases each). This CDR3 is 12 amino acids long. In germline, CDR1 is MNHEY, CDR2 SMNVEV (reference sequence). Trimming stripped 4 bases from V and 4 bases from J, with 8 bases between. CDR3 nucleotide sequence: TGTGCCAGCAGTTCCGAGGGGTACGAGCAGTACTTC. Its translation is CASSSEGYEQYF.

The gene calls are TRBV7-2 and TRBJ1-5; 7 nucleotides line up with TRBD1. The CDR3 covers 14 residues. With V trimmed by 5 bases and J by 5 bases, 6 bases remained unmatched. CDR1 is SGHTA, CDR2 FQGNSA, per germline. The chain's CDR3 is CASSHDREYQPQHF. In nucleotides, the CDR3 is TGTGCCAGCAGCCACGACAGGGAGTATCAGCCCCAGCATTTT.

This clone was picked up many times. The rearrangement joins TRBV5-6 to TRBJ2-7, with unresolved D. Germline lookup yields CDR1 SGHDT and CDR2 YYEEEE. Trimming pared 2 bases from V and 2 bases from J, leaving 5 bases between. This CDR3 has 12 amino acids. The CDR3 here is CASSFSTYEQYF. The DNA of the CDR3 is TGTGCCAGCAGCTTTTCAACCTACGAGCAGTACTTC.

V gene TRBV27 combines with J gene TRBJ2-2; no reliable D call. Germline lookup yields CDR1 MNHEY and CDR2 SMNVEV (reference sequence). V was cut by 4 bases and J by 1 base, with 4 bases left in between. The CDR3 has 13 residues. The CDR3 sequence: CASSYRNTGELFF. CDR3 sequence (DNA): TGTGCCAGCAGTTACCGGAACACCGGGGAGCTGTTTTTT.

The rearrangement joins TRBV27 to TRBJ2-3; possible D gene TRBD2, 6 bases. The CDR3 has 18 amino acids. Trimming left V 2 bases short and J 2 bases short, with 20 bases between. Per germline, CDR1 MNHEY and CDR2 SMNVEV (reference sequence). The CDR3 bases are TGTGCCAGCAGTTTAGCTCCCCGTAGGAGGGTGCTCACAGATACGCAGTATTTT. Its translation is CASSLAPRRRVLTDTQYF.

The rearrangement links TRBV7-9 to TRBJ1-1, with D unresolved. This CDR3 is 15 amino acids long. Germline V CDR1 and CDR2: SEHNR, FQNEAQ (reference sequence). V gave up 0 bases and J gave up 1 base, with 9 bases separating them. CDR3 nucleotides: TGTGCCAGCAGCTTAGCGAGCAGCTCGAACACTGAAGCTTTCTTT. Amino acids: CASSLASSSNTEAFF.

In nucleotides, the CDR3 is TGTGCCACCAGTGTTGCGGGTGGTGGATCCTACAATGAGCAGTTCTTC. It codes for CATSVAGGGSYNEQFF. The J gene is TRBJ2-1, the V gene TRBV24-1; possibly TRBD2 for D (5 bases). Germline CDR1 and CDR2: KGHDR and SFDVKD. V lost 5 bases and J lost 1, with 14 bases in between. There are 16 residues in the CDR3.

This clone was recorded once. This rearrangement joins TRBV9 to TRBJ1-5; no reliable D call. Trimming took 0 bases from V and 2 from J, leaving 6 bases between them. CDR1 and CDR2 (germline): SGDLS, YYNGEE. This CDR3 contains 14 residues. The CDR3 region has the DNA TGTGCCAGCAGCGTAGCGAGCGGCAATCAGCCCCAGCATTTT. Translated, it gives CASSVASGNQPQHF. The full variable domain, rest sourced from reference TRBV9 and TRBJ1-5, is DSGVTQTPKHLITATGQRVTLRCSPRSGDLSVYWYQQSLDQGLQFLIQYYNGEERAKGNILERFSAQQFPDLHSELNLSSLELGDSALYFCASSVASGNQPQHFGDGTRLSIL.

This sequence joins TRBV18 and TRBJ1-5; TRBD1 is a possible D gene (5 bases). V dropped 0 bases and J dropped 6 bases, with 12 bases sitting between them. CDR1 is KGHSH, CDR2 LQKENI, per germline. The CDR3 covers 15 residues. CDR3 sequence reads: CASSPPNKGSQPQHF. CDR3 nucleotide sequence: TGTGCCAGCTCACCACCGAACAAGGGGAGTCAGCCCCAGCATTTT.